The 14 T cell receptor beta chains in this list originate from one sample, sequenced in a study of cytomegalovirus exposure and HLA in healthy donors. PCR involved 60 Vbeta and 13 Jbeta primers. Sequencing used immunoSEQ multiplex PCR; TCRdb keeps in-frame clones, though not all of them. This sample contains about 200,000 clones. The source material was PBMCs. The receptors were sampled from a man aged 30-40 years in good health and CMV-seronegative.

The CDR3 nucleotides read TGTGCCAGCAGCTTGACAGGGGGTGGCACTGAAGCTTTCTTT. Translation: CASSLTGGGTEAFF. The chain combines TRBV5-4 with TRBJ1-1; 8 bases map to TRBD1. CDR1 SGHNT and CDR2 YYREEE come from the germline V gene (reference sequence). With 1 base clipped from V and 4 bases from J, the junction kept 3 bases outside the gene matches. This CDR3 is 14 amino acids long.

The chain employs TRBV19 and TRBJ2-3, with 12 bases fitting TRBD2. There are 17 residues in the CDR3. V was clipped by 5 bases and J by 6 bases; unmatched bases: 12. The germline V gene has CDR1 LNHDA and CDR2 SQIVND (reference sequence). DNA of the CDR3: TGTGCCAGTAGTGTCACACTAGCGGGGGGACTCTATGATACGCAGTATTTT. Amino acid sequence: CASSVTLAGGLYDTQYF.

This chain links TRBV14 with TRBJ1-1; 8 bases are a match to TRBD1. CDR3 length: 17 amino acids. After removal of 1 base from V and 1 base from J, the junction contained 8 bases not matched to a gene. From germline, CDR1 is SGHDN and CDR2 FVKESK. CDR3: CASSQGWDRFTNTEAFF. As DNA, the CDR3 is TGTGCCAGCAGCCAAGGCTGGGACAGGTTTACGAACACTGAAGCTTTCTTT.

The CDR3 loop is CASSFNRDSYEQYF. The DNA for the CDR3 is TGTGCCAGCAGCTTTAACCGGGACAGCTACGAGCAGTACTTC. The chain couples TRBV11-3 to TRBJ2-7; 7 positions match TRBD1. The CDR3 contains 14 residues. V trimming: 3 bases; J trimming: 3 bases; junction bases outside the gene matches: 5. Germline V lookup: CDR1 SGHNT, CDR2 YENEEA.

The chain uses TRBV6-5 and TRBJ2-2, with TRBD1 matching over 8 bases. The germline V gene encodes CDR1 MNHEY and CDR2 SVGAGI. The CDR3 spans 15 residues. V dropped 7 bases and J dropped 2; count of bases not matched to a gene: 6. CDR3 residues: CASIPQGGNTGELFF. In DNA, the CDR3 is TGTGCCAGCATTCCACAGGGGGGCAACACCGGGGAGCTGTTTTTT.

V gene TRBV7-2 combines with J gene TRBJ1-1, with D tentatively TRBD1 (6 bases). Trimming shortened V by 3 bases and J by 6 bases, and 11 bases separated the two germline ends. There are 13 residues in the CDR3. Germline V gene lookup returns CDR1 SGHTA and CDR2 FQGNSA. Here the CDR3 reads CASSLTGLAEAFF. The DNA of the CDR3 is TGTGCCAGCAGCTTGACAGGATTGGCTGAAGCTTTCTTT.

The chain is built from TRBV5-4 and TRBJ1-1, with TRBD1 matching over 8 bases. CDR3 size: 14 residues. The germline CDR1 and CDR2 sequences are SGHNT and YYREEE (reference sequence). With V trimmed by 4 bases and J by 1 base, 3 bases remained unmatched. DNA of the CDR3: TGTGCCAGCAGCCGACAGGGGAAGAACACTGAAGCTTTCTTT. Its protein product is CASSRQGKNTEAFF.

The rearrangement links TRBV30 to TRBJ2-7, with TRBD2 matching 8 bases. The CDR3 has 18 amino acids. The germline gives CDR1 GTSNPN, CDR2 SVGIG (reference sequence). With V trimmed by 0 bases and J by 4 bases, 17 bases remained unmatched. DNA of the CDR3: TGTGCCTGGAGTGTAAAGAGGAGAGCGGGGGAGACTTTATACGAGCAGTACTTC. Amino acid sequence: CAWSVKRRAGETLYEQYF.

The chain is built from TRBV4-2 and TRBJ1-6; TRBD1 matches at 8 bases. Trimming removed 3 bases from V and 0 bases from J; junction bases left unmatched: 7. The CDR3 is 18 residues long. CDR1 LGHNA and CDR2 YNFKEQ come from the germline V gene. In DNA, the CDR3 is TGTGCCAGCAGCCAGGGAACAGGGGGAAGCTCCTATAATTCACCCCTCCACTTT. Protein: CASSQGTGGSSYNSPLHF.

This sequence joins TRBV5-1 and TRBJ2-3, with 13 positions matching TRBD2. V lost 7 bases, J lost 1 base, and 6 bases stayed unmatched. Germline CDR1 and CDR2: SGHRS and YFSETQ. CDR3 length equals 16 residues. CDR3 DNA: TGCGCCAGCGCATACACTAGCGGGGGGGGCACAGATACGCAGTATTTT. Translation gives CASAYTSGGGTDTQYF.

V usage is TRBV27 and J usage is TRBJ1-4, with D perhaps matching TRBD1 (5 bases). The CDR3 spans 15 residues. Germline V gives CDR1 MNHEY, CDR2 SMNVEV (reference sequence). V shed 6 bases and J shed 0 bases, with 11 bases lying between them. The CDR3 coding sequence is TGTGCCAGCAGGGTCCAGGGAACAACTAATGAAAAACTGTTTTTT. This encodes CASRVQGTTNEKLFF.

The chain combines TRBV6-6 with TRBJ2-3; D gene ambiguous. The CDR3 runs to 12 residues. The V end lost 5 bases, the J end lost 8 bases, and 11 bases lay between the germline ends. Germline CDR1 MNHNY, CDR2 SVGAGI (reference sequence). The CDR3 DNA sequence: TGTGCCAGCAGTCACCCCCTGAGTACGCAGTATTTT. Its translation: CASSHPLSTQYF.

The chain couples TRBV28 to TRBJ2-1, with TRBD2 identical over 9 bases. Germline CDR1 MDHEN, CDR2 SYDVKM. The trim removed 5 bases at V and 8 bases at J, leaving 10 bases unmatched. There are 15 residues in the CDR3. CDR3 coding DNA: TGTGCCAGCAGTCGCTATAGCGGGAGTGCCTATGAGCAGTTCTTC. Translation: CASSRYSGSAYEQFF.

The J gene is TRBJ2-5, the V gene TRBV2; TRBD1 aligns across 10 bases. Trimming took 5 bases from V and 4 from J; bases not matched to a gene: 10. This CDR3 spans 16 amino acids. CDR1 and CDR2 from the germline V gene are SNHLY and FYNNEI. CDR3: CASSSTTGGTVETQYF. The CDR3, as DNA: TGTGCCAGCAGTTCTACGACAGGGGGCACGGTAGAGACCCAGTACTTC.